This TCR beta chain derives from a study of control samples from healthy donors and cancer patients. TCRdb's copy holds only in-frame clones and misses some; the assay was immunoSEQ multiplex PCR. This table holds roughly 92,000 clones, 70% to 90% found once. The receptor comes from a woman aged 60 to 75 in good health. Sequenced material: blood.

The CDR3 region has the DNA TGTGCCAGCCGCCTGCCGGGCGACAACACTGAAGCTTTCTTT. Translated: CASRLPGDNTEAFF. The chain recombines TRBV11-2 with TRBJ1-1; D is uncertain. Germline CDR1 and CDR2: SGHAT and FQNNGV. The CDR3 is 14 amino acids. V gave up 8 bases and J gave up 2 bases, with 15 bases separating them.